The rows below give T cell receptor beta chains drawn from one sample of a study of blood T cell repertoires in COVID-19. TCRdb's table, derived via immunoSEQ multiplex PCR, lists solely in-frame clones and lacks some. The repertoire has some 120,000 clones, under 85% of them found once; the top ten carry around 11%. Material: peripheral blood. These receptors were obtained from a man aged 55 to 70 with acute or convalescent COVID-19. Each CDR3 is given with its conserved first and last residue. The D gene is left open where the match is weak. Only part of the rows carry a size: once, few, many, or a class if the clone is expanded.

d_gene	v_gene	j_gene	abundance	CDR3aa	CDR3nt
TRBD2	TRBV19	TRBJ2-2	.	CASSGSGSGTWELFF	TGTGCCAGTTCGGGAAGCGGGAGTGGTACATGGGAGCTGTTTTTT
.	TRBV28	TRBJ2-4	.	CASSHQLRSPLAKNIQYF	TGTGCCAGCAGTCATCAACTCCGATCGCCGCTAGCCAAAAACATTCAGTACTTC
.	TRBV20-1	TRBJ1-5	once	CSVASGQPQHF	TGCAGTGTAGCGTCGGGACAGCCCCAGCATTTT
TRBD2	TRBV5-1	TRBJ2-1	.	CASRRGSGSGEQFF	TGCGCCAGCCGCCGGGGGAGCGGGAGCGGTGAGCAGTTCTTC
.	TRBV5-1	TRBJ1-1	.	CASTPRGFMNTEAFF	TGCGCCAGCACCCCGCGGGGGTTCATGAACACTGAAGCTTTCTTT
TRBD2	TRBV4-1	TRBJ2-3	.	CASSQGNAGVGDTQYF	TGCGCCAGCAGCCAAGGTAACGCGGGAGTTGGAGATACGCAGTATTTT
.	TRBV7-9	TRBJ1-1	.	CASSSDGYGNTEAFF	TGTGCCAGCAGCTCAGACGGGTACGGCAACACTGAAGCTTTCTTT
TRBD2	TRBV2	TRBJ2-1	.	CASSILAGVLGEQFF	TGTGCCAGCAGTATCCTAGCGGGAGTTTTAGGTGAGCAGTTCTTC
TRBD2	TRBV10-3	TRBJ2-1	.	CAISETTSGSNEQFF	TGTGCCATCAGTGAGACAACTAGCGGGTCCAATGAGCAGTTCTTC
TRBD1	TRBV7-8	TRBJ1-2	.	CASSPRTGPYGYTF	TGTGCCAGCAGCCCTAGGACAGGGCCTTATGGCTACACCTTC
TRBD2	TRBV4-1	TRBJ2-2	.	CASSPRLAANTGELFF	TGCGCCAGCAGCCCCAGACTAGCCGCGAACACCGGGGAGCTGTTTTTT
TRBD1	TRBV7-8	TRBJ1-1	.	CASSPNRGGTEAFF	TGTGCCAGCAGCCCGAACAGGGGCGGCACTGAAGCTTTCTTT
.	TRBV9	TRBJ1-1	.	CASSARGGADTEAFF	TGTGCCAGCAGCGCTAGAGGGGGGGCCGACACTGAAGCTTTCTTT
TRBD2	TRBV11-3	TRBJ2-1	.	CASSPGGRGNEQFF	TGTGCCAGCAGCCCTGGGGGGAGGGGCAATGAGCAGTTCTTC
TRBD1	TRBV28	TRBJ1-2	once	CASSTPGQGNYGYTF	TGTGCCAGCAGTACCCCCGGACAGGGAAACTATGGCTACACCTTC
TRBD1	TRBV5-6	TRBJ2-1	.	CASSSTGTLDEQFF	TGTGCCAGCAGCTCGACAGGGACCCTCGATGAGCAGTTCTTC
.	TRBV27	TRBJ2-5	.	CASSWAGPMGSQETQYF	TGTGCCAGCAGTTGGGCGGGCCCAATGGGGTCCCAAGAGACCCAGTACTTC
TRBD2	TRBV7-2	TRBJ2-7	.	CASSSYSGGSSYEQYF	TGTGCCAGCAGCTCCTATAGCGGGGGGAGCTCCTACGAGCAGTACTTC
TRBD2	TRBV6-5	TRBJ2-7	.	CASRASGTYEQYF	TGTGCCAGCAGAGCTAGCGGGACCTACGAGCAGTACTTC
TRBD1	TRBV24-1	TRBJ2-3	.	CATSVGQGHTDTQYF	TGTGCCACCAGTGTGGGACAGGGTCACACAGATACGCAGTATTTT
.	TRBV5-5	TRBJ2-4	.	CASSLQGSIQYF	TGTGCCAGCAGCTTACAGGGCAGCATTCAGTACTTC
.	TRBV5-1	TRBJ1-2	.	CASSLYEEYGYTF	TGCGCCAGCAGCTTGTACGAGGAGTATGGCTACACCTTC
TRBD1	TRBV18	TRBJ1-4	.	CASSPGQEINEKLFF	TGTGCCAGCTCACCGGGACAGGAGATTAATGAAAAACTGTTTTTT
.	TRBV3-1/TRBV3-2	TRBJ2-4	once	CASSQERPLGNIQYF	TGTGCCAGCAGCCAAGAGCGGCCGCTCGGAAACATTCAGTACTTC
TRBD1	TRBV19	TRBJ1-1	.	CASSPRTGRPNTEAFF	TGTGCCAGTAGTCCTCGGACAGGGCGACCGAACACTGAAGCTTTCTTT
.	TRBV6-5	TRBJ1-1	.	CASSFQAGTEAFF	TGTGCCAGCAGTTTCCAAGCCGGCACTGAAGCTTTCTTT
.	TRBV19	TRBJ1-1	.	CASSIAQANSEAFF	TGTGCCAGTAGTATTGCACAGGCAAACTCGGAAGCTTTCTTT
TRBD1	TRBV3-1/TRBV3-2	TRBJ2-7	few	CASSQAPGTGSYEQYF	TGTGCCAGCAGCCAGGCCCCGGGGACAGGGTCCTACGAGCAGTACTTC
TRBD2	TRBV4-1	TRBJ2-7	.	CASSQGAGGPHEQYF	TGCGCCAGCAGCCAGGGGGCGGGAGGGCCCCACGAGCAGTACTTC
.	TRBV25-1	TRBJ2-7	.	CASSSQRASPREQYF	TGTGCCAGCAGTTCCCAGCGCGCGTCTCCCCGCGAGCAGTACTTC
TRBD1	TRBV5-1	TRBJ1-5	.	CASSPGQGHQPQHF	TGCGCCAGCAGCCCTGGACAGGGACATCAGCCCCAGCATTTT
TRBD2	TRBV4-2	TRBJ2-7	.	CASSTQPGLAGGPSAEQYF	TGTGCCAGCAGCACCCAACCCGGACTAGCGGGAGGCCCCTCCGCCGAGCAGTACTTC
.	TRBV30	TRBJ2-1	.	CAWSLSGYNEQFF	TGTGCCTGGAGTTTGAGTGGCTACAATGAGCAGTTCTTC
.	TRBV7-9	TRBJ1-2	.	CASSLGTSGYTF	TGTGCCAGCAGCTTAGGAACGAGTGGCTACACCTTC
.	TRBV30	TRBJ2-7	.	CAWSVSPNSYEQYF	TGTGCCTGGAGTGTCAGTCCGAACTCCTACGAGCAGTACTTC
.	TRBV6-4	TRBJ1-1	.	CASSVQVNTEAFF	TGTGCCAGCAGTGTCCAGGTGAACACTGAAGCTTTCTTT
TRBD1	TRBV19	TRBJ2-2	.	CASSIRGQGVGELFF	TGTGCCAGTAGTATAAGGGGACAGGGAGTCGGGGAGCTGTTTTTT
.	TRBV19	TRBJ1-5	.	CASSTPQGRNQPQHF	TGTGCCAGTAGTACCCCGCAGGGGAGAAATCAGCCCCAGCATTTT
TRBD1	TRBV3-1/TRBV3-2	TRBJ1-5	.	CASSQAGTGFQPQHF	TGTGCCAGCAGCCAAGCCGGGACAGGGTTCCAGCCCCAGCATTTT
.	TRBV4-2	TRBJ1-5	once	CASSPDSGQPQHF	TGTGCCAGCAGCCCGGACAGTGGCCAGCCCCAGCATTTT
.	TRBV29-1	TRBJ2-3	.	CSVQGGADTQYF	TGCAGCGTTCAGGGGGGCGCAGATACGCAGTATTTT
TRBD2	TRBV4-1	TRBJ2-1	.	CASSQLGLAERGYNEQFF	TGCGCCAGCAGCCAACTCGGACTAGCGGAGAGGGGCTACAATGAGCAGTTCTTC
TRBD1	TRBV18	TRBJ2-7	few	CASSPWLDRGVPYEQYF	TGTGCCAGCTCACCCTGGTTAGACAGGGGGGTTCCCTACGAGCAGTACTTC
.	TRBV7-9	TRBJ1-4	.	CASSRGGGREIEKLFF	TGTGCCAGCAGCAGGGGGGGAGGCAGGGAAATCGAAAAACTGTTTTTT
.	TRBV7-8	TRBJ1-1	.	CASESGLGEDTEAFF	TGTGCCAGCGAGTCGGGTCTCGGCGAGGACACTGAAGCTTTCTTT
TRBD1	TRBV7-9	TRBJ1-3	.	CASSLGRGWSGNTIYF	TGTGCCAGCAGCTTAGGCAGGGGGTGGTCTGGAAACACCATATATTTT
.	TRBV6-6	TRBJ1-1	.	CASKGVNMNTEAFF	TGTGCCAGCAAGGGGGTCAATATGAACACTGAAGCTTTCTTT
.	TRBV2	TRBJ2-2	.	CASSEDGNTGELFF	TGTGCCAGCAGTGAAGACGGGAACACCGGGGAGCTGTTTTTT
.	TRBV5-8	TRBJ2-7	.	CASSLGAYYEQYF	TGTGCCAGCAGCTTGGGGGCCTACTACGAGCAGTACTTC
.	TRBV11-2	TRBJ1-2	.	CASSLGGYGYTF	TGTGCCAGCAGCTTGGGAGGTTATGGCTACACCTTC
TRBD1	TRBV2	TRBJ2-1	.	CASRLLTGGYNEQFF	TGTGCCAGCAGACTACTGACAGGGGGCTACAATGAGCAGTTCTTC
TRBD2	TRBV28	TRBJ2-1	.	CASSLGGAGESYNEQFF	TGTGCCAGCAGTTTAGGCGGGGCGGGGGAAAGCTACAATGAGCAGTTCTTC
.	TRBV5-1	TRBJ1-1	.	CASSSAPGYNTEAFF	TGCGCCAGCAGCTCGGCGCCAGGGTACAACACTGAAGCTTTCTTT
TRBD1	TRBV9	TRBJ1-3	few	CASSVEGAYGNTIYF	TGTGCCAGCAGCGTAGAGGGGGCGTATGGAAACACCATATATTTT
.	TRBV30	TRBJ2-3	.	CAWSWRVGDTQYF	TGTGCCTGGAGTTGGCGGGTGGGAGATACGCAGTATTTT